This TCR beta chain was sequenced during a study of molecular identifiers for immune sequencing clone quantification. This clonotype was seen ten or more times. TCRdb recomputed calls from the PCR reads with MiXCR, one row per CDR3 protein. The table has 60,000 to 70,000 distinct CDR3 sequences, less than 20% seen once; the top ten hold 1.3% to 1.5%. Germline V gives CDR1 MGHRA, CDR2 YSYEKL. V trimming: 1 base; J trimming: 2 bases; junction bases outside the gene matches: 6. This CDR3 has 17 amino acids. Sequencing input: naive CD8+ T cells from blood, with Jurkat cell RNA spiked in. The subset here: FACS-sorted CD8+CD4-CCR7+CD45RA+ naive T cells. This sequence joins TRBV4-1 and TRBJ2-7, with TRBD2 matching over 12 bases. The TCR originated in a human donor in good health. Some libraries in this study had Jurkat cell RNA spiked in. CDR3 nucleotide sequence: TGCGCCAGCAGCCAAGGACGACTAGCGGGAGATGCCTACGAGCAGTACTTC. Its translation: CASSQGRLAGDAYEQYF.